This T cell receptor beta chain was sequenced for a study of T-cell reconstitution after alpha-beta-depleted transplantation in children. Overall study findings and caveats: About two months after transplant, alpha-beta T cells reportedly came from several hundred expanded graft clones. Most T-cell counts and diversity one year after the transplant came from T cells that were newly produced. Diversity of TCRbeta at day 60 was high in some patients, arising from surviving recipient T cells and thymic progenitors.

The authors prepared the TCRbeta library with unique molecular identifiers. Via MiXCR, TCRdb re-called the PCR reads, giving one row per CDR3 protein. In the table there are 200,000 to 300,000 distinct CDR3 sequences, around 7.8% of which are singletons. CDR1 is MGHRA and CDR2 is YSYEKL in the germline V gene. V was clipped by 3 bases and J by 5 bases, with 13 bases between them. The CDR3 runs 14 residues. As for this clonotype: Its antigen is unknown.

This sample comprised PBMCs, mostly from graft donor cells, obtained 180 days after TCRalphabeta/CD19-depleted stem cell transplant. This TCR was recovered from a male patient aged 10 to 17 who had a stem cell transplant for acute lymphoblastic leukemia, so the T cells may come from the graft donor. The genes are TRBV4-1 and TRBJ1-1, with D maybe TRBD1 (5 bases). CDR3 residues: CASSHPRVGTEAFF. CDR3 DNA sequence: TGCGCCAGCAGCCATCCCAGGGTAGGAACTGAAGCTTTCTTT.